A selection of T cell receptor beta chains follows, all from one sample in a study of a mutant IDH1 vaccine in newly diagnosed glioma. Sequenced by immunoSEQ multiplex PCR; TCRdb stores in-frame clones only, minus some. Here the sample spans around 56,000 clones, approximately 82% being singletons. These receptors lack a known antigen. The sample was PBMCs, taken from a glioma patient whose treatment included an IDH1 peptide vaccine. These receptors all come from a woman under 30 with glioma. Some clones in this sample may be carry-over from other donors' samples. The CDR3 runs from the conserved cysteine through the conserved F or W. The D gene is left open where the match is weak. Size tells how often a clone was seen (once, few, many) or the class of an expanded clone, and some rows leave it out.

D gene	V gene	J gene	clone size	CDR3 DNA	CDR3 protein
TRBD1	TRBV4-1	TRBJ1-4	NA	TGCGCCAGCAGCCAAAGGGATGACAGGGGCGGCCGGAATGAAAAACTGTTTTTT	CASSQRDDRGGRNEKLFF
TRBD1	TRBV7-9	TRBJ1-2	NA	TGTGCCAGCAGCCTAGACCAGACAGGGTCTGATGGCTACACCTTC	CASSLDQTGSDGYTF
NA	TRBV7-2	TRBJ1-1	NA	TGTGCCAGCACCTGGGGGGATTACACTGAAGCTTTCTTT	CASTWGDYTEAFF
TRBD1	TRBV5-6	TRBJ1-3	NA	TGTGCCAGCAGCTGGGACAGGGTTTCGGGAAACACCATATATTTT	CASSWDRVSGNTIYF
TRBD1	TRBV6-6	TRBJ1-2	NA	TGTGCCAGCAGTTCCGGGACAGGGGGAGGCTACACCTTC	CASSSGTGGGYTF
NA	TRBV7-3	TRBJ2-7	few	TGTGCCAGCAGTGCAGGCACGGGCGAGCAGTACTTC	CASSAGTGEQYF
TRBD2	TRBV5-1	TRBJ2-5	NA	TGCGCCAGCAGCTCCTTCCCCGGGACTAGCTCCGGAGTTGAGACCCAGTACTTC	CASSSFPGTSSGVETQYF
NA	TRBV27	TRBJ2-7	NA	TGTGCCAGCCGACGCGGGACCTCTATATGGGAGCAGTACTTC	CASRRGTSIWEQYF
NA	TRBV29-1	TRBJ2-2	NA	TGCAGCGTTGGTGCATTTGGGGACACCGGGGAGCTGTTTTTT	CSVGAFGDTGELFF
NA	TRBV5-5	TRBJ2-7	NA	TGTGCCAGCAGCTTGCAAGGCCTCGGGGGCTACGAGCAGTACTTC	CASSLQGLGGYEQYF
NA	TRBV19	TRBJ2-7	NA	TGTGCCAGTAGTGCACCGGGGAATATCTACGAGCAGTACTTC	CASSAPGNIYEQYF
NA	TRBV2	TRBJ1-4	NA	TGTGCCAGCAGTGTGGGATGGGCTAATGAAAAACTGTTTTTT	CASSVGWANEKLFF
NA	TRBV6-6	TRBJ1-4	NA	TGTGCCAGCACCGGGACCCCGGCCACAACTAATGAAAAACTGTTTTTT	CASTGTPATTNEKLFF
TRBD1	TRBV5-1	TRBJ2-5	NA	TGCGCCAGCAGCCAGACAGGGGGAAGTGCCGCCCAGTACTTC	CASSQTGGSAAQYF
NA	TRBV4-1	TRBJ2-1	once	TGCGCCAGCAGCTCGGGGTTGAGCTCCTACAATGAGCAGTTCTTC	CASSSGLSSYNEQFF
TRBD2	TRBV18	TRBJ2-3	once	TGTGCCAGCTCACCTCCTCTCCTTAGCGGGGATGACACAGATACGCAGTATTTT	CASSPPLLSGDDTDTQYF
NA	TRBV29-1	TRBJ1-4	NA	TGCAGCGTCGAAAGCAGTGAAAAACTGTTTTTT	CSVESSEKLFF
TRBD1	TRBV12-5	TRBJ2-7	once	TGTGCTAGTGGTCCCCCCTTGACAGGGGGTATCTCCTACGAGCAGTACTTC	CASGPPLTGGISYEQYF
TRBD2	TRBV11-2	TRBJ2-6	NA	TGTGCCAGCAGCGGGATCCGGACTAGCGGGACATCTGGGGCCAACGTCCTGACTTTC	CASSGIRTSGTSGANVLTF
TRBD1	TRBV10-3	TRBJ2-7	once	TGTGCCATCAGGACCGGGACAGGGGGTTACGAGCAGTACTTC	CAIRTGTGGYEQYF
TRBD1	TRBV30	TRBJ1-4	NA	TGTGCCTGGAGGAAAAAGGGGGCGGGTAATGAAAAACTGTTTTTT	CAWRKKGAGNEKLFF
TRBD1	TRBV7-2	TRBJ1-2	NA	TGTGCCAGCAGCTCGGGGACAGGATCTAACTATGGCTACACCTTC	CASSSGTGSNYGYTF
NA	TRBV2	TRBJ2-4	few	TGTGCCAGCAGTGAAACTTGGGAAGCGTACTTC	CASSETWEAYF
NA	TRBV5-4	TRBJ1-3	NA	TGTGCCAGCAGTTCATCGTGGAGCTCTGGAAACACCATATATTTT	CASSSSWSSGNTIYF
TRBD1	TRBV29-1	TRBJ1-1	NA	TGCAGCGCCCGGGACAGATTGAACACTGAAGCTTTCTTT	CSARDRLNTEAFF
TRBD2	TRBV5-4	TRBJ2-2	few	TGTGCCAGCAGCTTGGCAGTAAGCGGGAGGGCCTCCGGGGAGCTGTTTTTT	CASSLAVSGRASGELFF
NA	TRBV30	TRBJ1-5	NA	TGTGCCTGGAGCTCAGACCGGGGCAATCAGCCTCAGCATTTT	CAWSSDRGNQPQHF
TRBD1	TRBV5-6	TRBJ2-1	NA	TGTGCCAGCAGCTGGACAGGGGGTGAGCAGTTCTTC	CASSWTGGEQFF
NA	TRBV13	TRBJ2-3	NA	TGTGCCAGCAGCTTAGGCCAGGGTCCAGATACGCAGTATTTT	CASSLGQGPDTQYF
NA	TRBV6-5	TRBJ1-2	NA	TGTGCCAGCAGTTACTCGAGTCGGGGGGCTGCCTATGGCTACACCTTC	CASSYSSRGAAYGYTF
NA	TRBV6-5	TRBJ1-2	NA	TGTGCCAGCAGTTACACGTACTATGGCTACACCTTC	CASSYTYYGYTF
NA	TRBV19	TRBJ1-2	NA	TGTGCCAGTAGTATATCCGGAGATAACTATGGCTACACCTTC	CASSISGDNYGYTF
NA	TRBV29-1	TRBJ2-1	NA	TGCAGCGTTTGGAGCAATGAGCAGTTCTTC	CSVWSNEQFF
TRBD1	TRBV7-2	TRBJ1-5	NA	TGTGCCAGCAGCTTAGGGGACAGGGGCAATCAGCCCCAGCATTTT	CASSLGDRGNQPQHF
TRBD2	TRBV5-1	TRBJ2-3	NA	TGCGCCAGCAGCTTGGTGCTAGCGGGGGGAACAGATACGCAGTATTTT	CASSLVLAGGTDTQYF
TRBD2	TRBV5-1	TRBJ2-5	NA	TGCGCCAGCAGCTTAAGTGAAGCGGGAGGTAGAGAGACCCAGTACTTC	CASSLSEAGGRETQYF
TRBD2	TRBV4-1	TRBJ2-3	NA	TGCGCCAGCAGCCTTGGACTAGCGGGAGGTTACACAGATACGCAGTATTTT	CASSLGLAGGYTDTQYF
NA	TRBV5-5	TRBJ2-7	NA	TGTGCCAGCAGCTTCACCGATGAGCAGTACTTC	CASSFTDEQYF
TRBD2	TRBV7-9	TRBJ2-1	NA	TGTGCCAGCAGCCCCGACGGGGGGGCGTTGTACAATGAGCAGTTCTTC	CASSPDGGALYNEQFF
NA	TRBV9	TRBJ1-1	once	TGTGCCAGCAGCGTAGCCACTGAGTTTCCGAACACTGAAGCTTTCTTT	CASSVATEFPNTEAFF
NA	TRBV2	TRBJ2-7	NA	TGTGCCAGCAAGGGATACGAGCAGTACTTC	CASKGYEQYF
NA	TRBV30	TRBJ1-2	NA	TGTGCCTCGCCAGGGGCCGTCTATGGCTACACCTTC	CASPGAVYGYTF